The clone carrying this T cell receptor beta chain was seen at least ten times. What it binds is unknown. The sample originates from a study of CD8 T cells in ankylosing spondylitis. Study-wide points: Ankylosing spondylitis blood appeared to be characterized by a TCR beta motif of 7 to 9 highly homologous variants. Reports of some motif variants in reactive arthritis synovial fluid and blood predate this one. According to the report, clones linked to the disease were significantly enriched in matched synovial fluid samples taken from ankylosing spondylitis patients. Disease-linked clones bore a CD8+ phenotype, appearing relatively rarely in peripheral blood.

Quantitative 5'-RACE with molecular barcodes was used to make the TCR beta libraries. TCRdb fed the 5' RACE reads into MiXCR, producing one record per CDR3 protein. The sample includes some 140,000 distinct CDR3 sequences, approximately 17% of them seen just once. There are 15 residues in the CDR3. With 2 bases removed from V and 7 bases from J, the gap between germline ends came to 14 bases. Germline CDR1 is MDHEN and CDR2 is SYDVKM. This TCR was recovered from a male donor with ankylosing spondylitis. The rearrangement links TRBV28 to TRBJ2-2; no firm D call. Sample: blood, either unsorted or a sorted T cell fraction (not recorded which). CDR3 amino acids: CASSLQPGSGGELFF. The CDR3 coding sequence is TGTGCCAGCAGTTTACAGCCTGGCAGTGGCGGGGAGCTGTTTTTT.